This T cell receptor (beta chain) was identified in a study of regulatory T cells in long-lasting Graves disease. Study-wide context: Prior antithyroid drug treatment in newly diagnosed Graves' patients lasted under 3 months.

Study-wide findings and caveats: A greater number of public clonotypes (roughly 2,800) was shared by persistent patients than by new patients (approximately 910).

The sample's time point: newly diagnosed GD, antithyroid drugs for less than 3 months. Construction of the TCR library relied on RNA isolated from PBMCs. In its sample, this clonotype was seen many times. Its specificity is unknown. The germline CDR1 and CDR2 sequences are GTSNPN and SVGIG (reference sequence). Trimming at V came to 4 bases and at J to 0 bases, leaving 3 bases not matched to a gene. The CDR3 contains 13 residues. Arm-PCR of CDR3 regions and iRepertoire HTBI primers were used to build TCR beta libraries. Under the authors' procedure: Identification of gene segments yielded some 60 TRBV and some 14 TRBJ across samples. MiXCR, run by TCRdb on the multiplex PCR reads, gives a single entry per CDR3 protein. TCRdb's processing, not the authors', yielded these V and J calls. Of approximately 350,000 distinct CDR3 sequences listed, around 17% are singletons. The sample was also linked to a second study, of T cells in Graves' hyperthyroidism and ophthalmopathy. Per that study: Primed by the HTBI set, a first-round RT-PCR was run on the TCR CDR3.

The V gene is TRBV30, the J gene TRBJ2-7, with 7 bases that match TRBD1. The sequencing used peripheral blood mononuclear cells (PBMCs), collected at new diagnosis, from a patient treated with antithyroid drugs. The TCR sequence derives from a man aged 35 to 55 with Graves disease. The CDR3 protein is CAWKRQGSYEQYF. The CDR3 bases are TGTGCCTGGAAAAGACAGGGCTCCTACGAGCAGTACTTC. Based on the CDR3 plus reference TRBV30 and TRBJ2-7, the full variable domain is SQTIHQWPATLVQPVGSPLSLECTVEGTSNPNLYWYRQAAGRGLQLLFYSVGIGQISSEVPQNLSASRPQDRQFILSSKKLLLSDSGFYLCAWKRQGSYEQYFGPGTRLTVT.